The source of this T cell receptor beta chain is a study of graft-versus-host responses after intestinal transplantation. With V trimmed by 5 bases and J by 4 bases, 6 bases remained unmatched. Germline V gives CDR1 ENHRY, CDR2 SYGVKD. The CDR3 has 15 residues. Repertoires were generated with immunoSEQ multiplex PCR, while TCRdb's copy carries only in-frame clones and drops some. This table has tens of thousands of clones, roughly 90% appearing once. Lamina propria and intraepithelial lymphocytes were released by processing graft tissue. Material: ileum tissue, obtained less than 400 days after transplant. This receptor was taken from a human patient who received an intestinal transplant, so some T cells may come from the graft donor. The rearrangement joins TRBV10-3 to TRBJ1-4; 8 bases agree with TRBD1. The DNA for the CDR3 is TGTGCCATCAGTACCGACAGGGGCAATAATGAAAAACTGTTTTTT. It is translated as CAISTDRGNNEKLFF.